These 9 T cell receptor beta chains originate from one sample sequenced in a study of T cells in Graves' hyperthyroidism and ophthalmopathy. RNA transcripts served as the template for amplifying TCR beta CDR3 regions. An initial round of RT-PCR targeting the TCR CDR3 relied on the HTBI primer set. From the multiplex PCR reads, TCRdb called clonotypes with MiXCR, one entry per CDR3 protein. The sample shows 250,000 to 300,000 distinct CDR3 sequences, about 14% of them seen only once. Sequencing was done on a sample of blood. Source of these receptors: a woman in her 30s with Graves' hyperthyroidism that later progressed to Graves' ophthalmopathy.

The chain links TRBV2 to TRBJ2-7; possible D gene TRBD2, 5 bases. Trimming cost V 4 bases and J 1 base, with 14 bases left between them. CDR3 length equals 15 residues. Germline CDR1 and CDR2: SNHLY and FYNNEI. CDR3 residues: CASSGEAVPSYEQYF. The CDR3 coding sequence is TGTGCCAGCAGTGGGGAAGCGGTTCCATCCTACGAGCAGTACTTC.

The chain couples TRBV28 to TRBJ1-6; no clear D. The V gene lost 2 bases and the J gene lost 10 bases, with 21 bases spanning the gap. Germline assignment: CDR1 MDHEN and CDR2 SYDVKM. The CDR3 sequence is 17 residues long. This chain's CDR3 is CASSLSLSRFLRSPLHF. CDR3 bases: TGTGCCAGCAGTTTAAGTTTGTCGCGGTTTCTTCGATCACCCCTCCACTTT.

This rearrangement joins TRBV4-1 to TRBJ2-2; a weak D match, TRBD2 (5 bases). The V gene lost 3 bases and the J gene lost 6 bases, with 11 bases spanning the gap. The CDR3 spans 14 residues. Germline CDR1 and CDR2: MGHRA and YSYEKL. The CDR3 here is CASSHPGSPGELFF. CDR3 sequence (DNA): TGCGCCAGCAGCCACCCGGGAAGCCCCGGGGAGCTGTTTTTT.

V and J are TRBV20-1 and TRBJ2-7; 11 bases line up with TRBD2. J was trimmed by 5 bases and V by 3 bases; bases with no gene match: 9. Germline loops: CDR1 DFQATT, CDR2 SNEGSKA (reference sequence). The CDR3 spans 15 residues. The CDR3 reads CSARIIAGGGDEQYF. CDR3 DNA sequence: TGCAGTGCTAGGATTATAGCGGGGGGGGGGGACGAGCAGTACTTC.

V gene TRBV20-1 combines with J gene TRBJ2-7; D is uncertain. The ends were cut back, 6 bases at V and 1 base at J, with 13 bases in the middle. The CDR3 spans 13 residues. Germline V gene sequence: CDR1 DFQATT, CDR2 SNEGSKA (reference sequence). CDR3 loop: CSAPMSRSYEQYF. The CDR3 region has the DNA TGCAGTGCCCCGATGTCTAGGTCCTACGAGCAGTACTTC.

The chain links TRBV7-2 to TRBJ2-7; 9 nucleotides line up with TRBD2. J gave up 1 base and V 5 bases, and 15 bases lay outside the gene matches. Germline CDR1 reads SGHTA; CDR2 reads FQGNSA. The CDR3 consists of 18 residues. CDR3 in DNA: TGTGCCAGCAGCCTCCCCCTAGCGGGACATCGGGGATCCTACGAGCAGTACTTC. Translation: CASSLPLAGHRGSYEQYF.

CDR3 sequence (DNA): TGTGCCAGCAGTTACTCGACAGGGGGCGCGGGTGGCTACACCTTC. Translated: CASSYSTGGAGGYTF. V is TRBV6-5 and J is TRBJ1-2; 10 nucleotides agree with TRBD1. Germline V gene data show CDR1 as MNHEY and CDR2 as SVGAGI. With 0 bases clipped from V and 7 bases from J, the junction kept 5 bases outside the gene matches. This CDR3 is 15 amino acids long.

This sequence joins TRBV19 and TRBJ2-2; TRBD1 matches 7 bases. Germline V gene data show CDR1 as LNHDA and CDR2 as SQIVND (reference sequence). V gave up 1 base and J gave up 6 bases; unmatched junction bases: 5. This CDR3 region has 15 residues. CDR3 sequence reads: CASSIGQGLSGELFF. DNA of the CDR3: TGTGCCAGTAGTATAGGACAGGGTCTTTCCGGGGAGCTGTTTTTT.

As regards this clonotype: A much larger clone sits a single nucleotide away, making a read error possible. The chain's CDR3 is CASGGFGQGVSSGYTF. In nucleotides, the CDR3 is TGTGCCAGCGGTGGTTTCGGACAGGGGGTATCTTCCGGCTACACCTTC. The chain recombines TRBV2 with TRBJ1-2; 10 nucleotides match TRBD1. The V gene's germline CDR1 is SNHLY and CDR2 FYNNEI. Losses at the gene ends were 8 bases for V and 8 bases for J; bases not matched to a gene: 17. The CDR3 extends over 16 amino acids. The full variable domain, in which reference TRBV2 and TRBJ1-2 provide the parts outside the CDR3, is EPEVTQTPSHQVTQMGQEVILRCVPISNHLYFYWYRQILGQKVEFLVSFYNNEISEKSEIFDDQFSVERPDGSNFTLKIRSTKLEDSAMYFCASGGFGQGVSSGYTFGSGTRLTVV.